These T cell receptor beta chains were read from a single sample in a study of graft-versus-host responses after intestinal transplantation. Produced via immunoSEQ multiplex PCR; TCRdb's table is partial and in-frame only. The repertoire holds about 24,000 clones, approximately 83% seen once, with around 0.97% in the top ten. The source material was PBMCs, sampled 463 days after intestinal transplant. These receptors all come from a human patient who received an intestinal transplant, so some T cells may come from the graft donor. The CDR3 runs from the conserved cysteine through the conserved F or W. Each record gives: D gene, clone size, V gene, J gene, CDR3 protein, CDR3 DNA. D genes are given only for firm matches. Not all rows give a size; the values are once, few, many and, for expanded clones, a class.

d_gene: NA; abundance: NA; v_gene: TRBV18; j_gene: TRBJ1-2; CDR3aa: CASSPDGNYGYTF; CDR3nt: TGTGCCAGCTCACCAGACGGGAACTATGGCTACACCTTC
d_gene: NA; abundance: NA; v_gene: TRBV6-6; j_gene: TRBJ2-1; CDR3aa: CANSKLSNNEQFF; CDR3nt: TGTGCCAACTCGAAGCTTTCTAACAATGAGCAGTTCTTC
d_gene: NA; abundance: NA; v_gene: TRBV6-5; j_gene: TRBJ2-7; CDR3aa: CASSYSILEEQYF; CDR3nt: TGTGCCAGCAGTTACTCGATCTTGGAGGAGCAGTACTTC
d_gene: NA; abundance: NA; v_gene: TRBV27; j_gene: TRBJ2-7; CDR3aa: CASSSLSSYEQYF; CDR3nt: TGTGCCAGCAGTTCCTTATCCTCCTACGAGCAGTACTTC
d_gene: NA; abundance: once; v_gene: TRBV6-5; j_gene: TRBJ1-6; CDR3aa: CASSYIGNSPLHF; CDR3nt: TGTGCCAGCAGTTACATTGGGAATTCACCCCTCCACTTT
d_gene: TRBD2; abundance: once; v_gene: TRBV10-2; j_gene: TRBJ2-3; CDR3aa: CASSELVSGSRGTQYF; CDR3nt: TGCGCCAGCAGTGAGCTGGTGAGCGGGAGTCGAGGTACGCAGTATTTT
d_gene: NA; abundance: NA; v_gene: TRBV28; j_gene: TRBJ2-2; CDR3aa: CASNLQITGELFF; CDR3nt: TGTGCCAGCAATTTACAGATCACCGGGGAGCTGTTTTTT
d_gene: NA; abundance: few; v_gene: TRBV2; j_gene: TRBJ1-1; CDR3aa: CASKQNTEAFF; CDR3nt: TGTGCCAGCAAACAGAACACTGAAGCTTTCTTT
d_gene: NA; abundance: NA; v_gene: TRBV28; j_gene: TRBJ2-2; CDR3aa: CASSWTDNTGELFF; CDR3nt: TGTGCCAGCAGTTGGACAGATAACACCGGGGAGCTGTTTTTT
d_gene: TRBD2; abundance: NA; v_gene: TRBV12-5; j_gene: TRBJ2-1; CDR3aa: CASSPGLAGGAYNEQFF; CDR3nt: TGTGCTAGCTCTCCCGGACTAGCGGGAGGTGCCTACAATGAGCAGTTCTTC
d_gene: NA; abundance: NA; v_gene: TRBV6-5; j_gene: TRBJ1-3; CDR3aa: CASSYLGRANTIYF; CDR3nt: TGTGCCAGCAGTTACCTGGGACGGGCAAACACCATATATTTT
d_gene: NA; abundance: NA; v_gene: TRBV19; j_gene: TRBJ1-5; CDR3aa: CASSLTGGTGQPQHF; CDR3nt: TGTGCCAGTAGCCTCACGGGGGGCACGGGTCAGCCCCAGCATTTT
d_gene: TRBD1; abundance: few; v_gene: TRBV5-8; j_gene: TRBJ1-2; CDR3aa: CASSWRVGDRVFRGYGYTF; CDR3nt: TGTGCCAGCAGCTGGAGGGTTGGGGACAGGGTATTTCGAGGGTATGGCTACACCTTC
d_gene: NA; abundance: NA; v_gene: TRBV18; j_gene: TRBJ2-1; CDR3aa: CASSPISGYNEQFF; CDR3nt: TGTGCCAGCTCACCAATCAGCGGTTACAATGAGCAGTTCTTC
d_gene: TRBD2; abundance: NA; v_gene: TRBV18; j_gene: TRBJ2-1; CDR3aa: CASSPGGNEQFF; CDR3nt: TGTGCCAGCTCACCGGGGGGGAATGAGCAGTTCTTC
d_gene: TRBD1; abundance: NA; v_gene: TRBV9; j_gene: TRBJ2-3; CDR3aa: CASSVSGTETDTQYF; CDR3nt: TGTGCCAGCAGCGTATCGGGGACAGAAACAGATACGCAGTATTTT
d_gene: NA; abundance: NA; v_gene: TRBV5-8; j_gene: TRBJ2-1; CDR3aa: CASSFGGQSYNEQFF; CDR3nt: TGTGCCAGCAGCTTCGGAGGACAGTCCTACAATGAGCAGTTCTTC
d_gene: NA; abundance: NA; v_gene: TRBV6-5; j_gene: TRBJ1-2; CDR3aa: CASSYGAGYDYGYTF; CDR3nt: TGTGCCAGCAGTTATGGCGCAGGGTACGACTATGGCTACACCTTC
d_gene: TRBD2; abundance: NA; v_gene: TRBV6-4; j_gene: TRBJ2-3; CDR3aa: CASSDSSGGAGTQYF; CDR3nt: TGTGCCAGCAGTGACTCTAGCGGGGGGGCCGGTACGCAGTATTTT
d_gene: NA; abundance: NA; v_gene: TRBV28; j_gene: TRBJ2-7; CDR3aa: CASSLRYEQYF; CDR3nt: TGTGCCAGCAGTTTACGCTACGAGCAGTACTTC
d_gene: NA; abundance: NA; v_gene: TRBV6-5; j_gene: TRBJ2-7; CDR3aa: CASSYSREQYF; CDR3nt: TGTGCCAGCAGTTATTCGAGGGAGCAGTACTTC
d_gene: NA; abundance: NA; v_gene: TRBV2; j_gene: TRBJ1-6; CDR3aa: CASSVGRHFNSPLHF; CDR3nt: TGTGCCAGCAGTGTAGGGAGACATTTTAATTCACCCCTCCACTTT
d_gene: TRBD2; abundance: NA; v_gene: TRBV9; j_gene: TRBJ2-1; CDR3aa: CASSVEGLAGGDQFF; CDR3nt: TGTGCCAGCAGCGTAGAGGGACTAGCGGGGGGTGATCAGTTCTTC
d_gene: NA; abundance: NA; v_gene: TRBV14; j_gene: TRBJ2-7; CDR3aa: CASSRVGVGGEQYF; CDR3nt: TGTGCCAGCAGCAGAGTGGGGGTGGGAGGCGAGCAGTACTTC
d_gene: TRBD2; abundance: NA; v_gene: TRBV9; j_gene: TRBJ2-3; CDR3aa: CASSVGTSGYTDTQYF; CDR3nt: TGTGCCAGCAGCGTAGGGACTAGCGGGTACACAGATACGCAGTATTTT
d_gene: NA; abundance: NA; v_gene: TRBV6-4; j_gene: TRBJ2-1; CDR3aa: CASSDRSGSYNEQFF; CDR3nt: TGTGCCAGCAGTGACAGGAGCGGGTCCTACAATGAGCAGTTCTTC